This entry lists 29 T cell receptor beta chains sequenced from one sample in a study of blood T cell repertoires in COVID-19. Profiling relied on immunoSEQ multiplex PCR, and the TCRdb table lists in-frame clones only, not all of them. The sample holds about 270,000 clones, just under 90% seen once. The sample consisted of PBMCs or T cells enriched from blood (not recorded which). The receptors derive from a woman in her thirties with acute COVID-19.

The chain combines TRBV13 with TRBJ2-7; TRBD1 matches 7 bases. CDR1 is PRHDT, CDR2 FYEKMQ, per germline (reference sequence). CDR3 length equals 13 residues. J was trimmed by 6 bases and V by 3 bases; bases with no gene match: 5. CDR3 region: CASSFTGDPEQYF. The CDR3 region has the DNA TGTGCCAGCAGCTTCACAGGGGACCCCGAGCAGTACTTC.

This chain connects TRBV9 to TRBJ2-7, with D unclear. The V gene lost 5 bases and the J gene lost 9 bases, with 24 bases spanning the gap. Germline CDR1 SGDLS, CDR2 YYNGEE. This CDR3 is built from 15 residues. CDR3 amino acids: CASSPSGFPVRGQYF. CDR3 in DNA: TGTGCCAGCAGTCCTTCTGGGTTTCCCGTCCGAGGGCAGTACTTC.

The rearrangement joins TRBV28 to TRBJ2-7; 12 nucleotides line up with TRBD2. The CDR3 has 15 residues. The germline V gene has CDR1 MDHEN and CDR2 SYDVKM. The junction had 3 bases not matched to a gene; V was cut back by 3 bases and J by 3 bases. CDR3 in amino acids: CASSFRLAGVYEQYF. CDR3 nucleotides: TGTGCCAGCAGTTTTAGACTAGCGGGAGTCTACGAGCAGTACTTC. The full variable domain, in which reference TRBV28 and TRBJ2-7 provide the parts outside the CDR3, is DVKVTQSSRYLVKRTGEKVFLECVQDMDHENMFWYRQDPGLGLRLIYFSYDVKMKEKGDIPEGYSVSREKKERFSLILESASTNQTSMYLCASSFRLAGVYEQYFGPGTRLTVT.

This sequence joins TRBV3-1 (or the pseudogene TRBV3-2) and TRBJ1-1; tentatively, D is TRBD1 (6 bases). Per germline, CDR1 LGHDT and CDR2 YNNKEL (reference sequence). CDR3 length equals 15 residues. Trimming cost V 4 bases and J 5 bases, with 17 bases left between them. This CDR3 is CASSPNSQGRTEAFF. DNA for the CDR3: TGTGCCAGCAGCCCAAATTCACAGGGAAGGACTGAAGCTTTCTTT.

The V call is TRBV18, the J call TRBJ2-2; 11 bases fit TRBD2. Germline lookup yields CDR1 KGHSH and CDR2 LQKENI. V shed 3 bases and J 2 bases; nucleotides not matched to a gene: 11. CDR3 length: 19 residues. The CDR3 DNA reads as TGTGCCAGCTCACCCCTGCTATTACTAGCGGGAGTAAACACCGGGGAGCTGTTTTTT. It specifies CASSPLLLLAGVNTGELFF.

The chain recombines TRBV19 with TRBJ1-5; D possibly corresponds to TRBD1 (6 bases). This CDR3 spans 16 amino acids. V was trimmed by 10 bases and J by 0 bases, leaving 19 bases between them. Germline V gene sequence: CDR1 LNHDA, CDR2 SQIVND (reference sequence). The DNA of the CDR3 is TGTGCCACAAAGGAGTCGGACAGCTATAGCAATCAGCCCCAGCATTTT. Translating it yields CATKESDSYSNQPQHF.

The rearrangement uses TRBV24-1 and TRBJ2-3; D is possibly TRBD1 (7 bases). The length of the CDR3 is 16 residues. V was cut by 4 bases and J by 7 bases, with 20 bases left in between. Germline CDR1 is KGHDR and CDR2 is SFDVKD. The CDR3 reads CATSDRTGEVMYTQYF. The CDR3 nucleotides read TGTGCCACCAGTGACCGTACAGGGGAGGTGATGTATACGCAGTATTTT.

V usage is TRBV6-5 and J usage is TRBJ2-7; 7 positions agree with TRBD1. The CDR3 consists of 12 residues. With 8 bases clipped from V and 1 base from J, the junction kept 2 bases outside the gene matches. Germline loops: CDR1 MNHEY, CDR2 SVGAGI. The CDR3: CASRDRSYEQYF. As DNA, the CDR3 is TGTGCCAGCCGGGACAGATCCTACGAGCAGTACTTC.

This clone was recorded once. This chain connects TRBV5-4 to TRBJ2-6, with 9 nucleotides matching TRBD1. This CDR3 has 15 residues. V lost 4 bases and J lost 3; bases outside the gene matches: 2. Germline CDR1 reads SGHNT; CDR2 reads YYREEE (reference sequence). Here the CDR3 DNA reads TGTGCCAGCAGCCGGACAGGGGTTGGGGCCAACGTCCTGACTTTC. Translating gives CASSRTGVGANVLTF.

The chain uses TRBV11-2 and TRBJ2-1, with D possibly matching TRBD2 (5 bases). The CDR3 sequence is 15 residues long. Trimming took off 5 bases at V and 5 bases at J, with 16 bases between the two ends. Germline CDR1 reads SGHAT; CDR2 reads FQNNGV. The CDR3 region is CASSPRGLMNNEQFF. The DNA of the CDR3 is TGTGCCAGCAGCCCTCGCGGGCTGATGAACAATGAGCAGTTCTTC. Supplemented by reference TRBV11-2 and TRBJ2-1, the full variable domain reads EAGVAQSPRYKIIEKRQSVAFWCNPISGHATLYWYQQILGQGPKLLIQFQNNGVVDDSQLPKDRFSAERLKGVDSTLKIQPAKLEDSAVYLCASSPRGLMNNEQFFGPGTRLTVL.

The rearrangement uses TRBV5-1 and TRBJ1-1, with 7 bases aligning to TRBD1. Germline assignment: CDR1 SGHRS and CDR2 YFSETQ. The CDR3 loop spans 19 amino acids. The junction had 19 bases not matched to a gene; V was cut back by 0 bases and J by 5 bases. The CDR3 DNA reads TGCGCCAGCAGCTTGGGTCAGGGGGTTGTGTCTAGCGTAGGAACTGAAGCTTTCTTT. Residues: CASSLGQGVVSSVGTEAFF. Combining the CDR3 with reference TRBV5-1 and TRBJ1-1 gives the whole variable domain KAGVTQTPRYLIKTRGQQVTLSCSPISGHRSVSWYQQTPGQGLQFLFEYFSETQRNKGNFPGRFSGRQFSNSRSEMNVSTLELGDSALYLCASSLGQGVVSSVGTEAFFGQGTRLTVV.

The chain has TRBV28 and TRBJ1-6; no firm D call. The CDR3 spans 16 residues. The V and J ends lost 4 bases and 0 bases respectively, with 10 bases between them. Per the germline V gene, CDR1 is MDHEN and CDR2 is SYDVKM. CDR3 sequence reads: CASSSATSSYNSPLHF. The CDR3 DNA sequence: TGTGCCAGCAGTTCCGCTACGAGCTCCTATAATTCACCCCTCCACTTT.

The chain carries TRBV5-1 and TRBJ1-4, with 7 bases identical to TRBD1. V shed 0 bases, J shed 8 bases, and the junction held 1 base outside the gene matches. This CDR3 comprises 13 residues. Germline loops: CDR1 SGHRS, CDR2 YFSETQ. CDR3 protein: CASSLGGGEKLFF. The DNA of the CDR3 is TGCGCCAGCAGCTTGGGAGGGGGCGAAAAACTGTTTTTT.

This clone was detected only a few times. In DNA form, the CDR3 reads TGTGCCAGCAGCTTAGCCTCTAGCGGGCCTCAGTTCTTC. Its translation: CASSLASSGPQFF. The chain carries TRBV7-3 and TRBJ2-1, with 8 nucleotides matching TRBD2. Germline lookup yields CDR1 SGHTA and CDR2 FQGTGA. The V and J ends lost 2 bases and 13 bases, in that order; junction bases with no gene match: 7. The CDR3 has 13 amino acids.

J is TRBJ2-1 and V is TRBV7-9, with TRBD2 matching 7 bases. Germline CDR1 and CDR2: SEHNR and FQNEAQ (reference sequence). The CDR3 is 15 residues long. V gave up 7 bases and J gave up 0 bases; unmatched junction bases: 6. The CDR3 loop is CASIEREASYNEQFF. The CDR3, as DNA: TGTGCCAGCATAGAGCGGGAAGCCTCCTACAATGAGCAGTTCTTC.

V is TRBV7-9 and J is TRBJ1-1, with 7 bases identical to TRBD1. Looked up from germline, CDR1 is SEHNR and CDR2 is FQNEAQ (reference sequence). V lost 3 bases and J lost 1; bases outside the gene matches: 8. The CDR3 has 16 amino acids. The CDR3 region has the DNA TGTGCCAGCAGCTTGAGTCAGGGGGAAGGGAACACTGAAGCTTTCTTT. This translates into CASSLSQGEGNTEAFF.

This sequence joins TRBV2 and TRBJ1-1; TRBD1 aligns across 7 bases. V shed 5 bases, J shed 3 bases, and the junction held 15 bases outside the gene matches. CDR3 length: 17 residues. In germline, CDR1 is SNHLY, CDR2 FYNNEI. CDR3 amino acids: CASSYTMDRSGDTEAFF. DNA for the CDR3: TGTGCCAGCAGTTATACCATGGACAGGTCAGGGGACACTGAAGCTTTCTTT.

The chain links TRBV6-5 to TRBJ2-7; 13 nucleotides line up with TRBD2. Trimming took 6 bases from V and 9 from J; bases not matched to a gene: 5. The CDR3 consists of 13 residues. Germline V gives CDR1 MNHEY, CDR2 SVGAGI. The CDR3 loop reads CASRQTSGRVQYF. Here the CDR3 DNA reads TGTGCCAGCAGGCAAACTAGCGGGAGGGTGCAGTACTTC.

V gene TRBV7-8 combines with J gene TRBJ1-6, with TRBD1 matching over 12 bases. The CDR3 runs 18 residues. The V segment lost 2 bases and the J segment 5 bases; nucleotides outside the gene matches: 7. CDR1 SGHVS and CDR2 FQNEAQ come from the germline V gene. CDR3 nucleotide sequence: TGTGCCAGCAGCTTATTGTTGGGACAGGGGGCGAATAATTCACCCCTCCACTTT. This gives the protein CASSLLLGQGANNSPLHF.

This rearrangement joins TRBV25-1 to TRBJ2-3, with D possibly being TRBD1 (5 bases). The length of the CDR3 is 15 residues. The V end lost 3 bases, the J end lost 4 bases, and 14 bases lay between the germline ends. CDR1 and CDR2 from the germline V gene are MGHDK and SYGVNS. The CDR3 region has the DNA TGTGCCAGCAGTGAGCCAGGGTGGGCGGCAGATACGCAGTATTTT. Translated, it gives CASSEPGWAADTQYF.

The rearrangement links TRBV30 to TRBJ2-5, with TRBD1 matching over 7 bases. Trimming took 4 bases from V and 4 from J; bases not matched to a gene: 6. The V gene's germline CDR1 is GTSNPN and CDR2 SVGIG (reference sequence). The CDR3 is 13 amino acids. CDR3 protein: CAWTRQGSETQYF. DNA of the CDR3: TGTGCCTGGACGCGACAGGGTTCAGAGACCCAGTACTTC.

The rearrangement links TRBV30 to TRBJ1-2; 10 nucleotides match TRBD1. The CDR3 spans 14 residues. The V gene end was trimmed by 5 bases and the J gene end by 0 bases; junction bases not matched to a gene: 3. Germline CDR1 reads GTSNPN; CDR2 reads SVGIG (reference sequence). For the CDR3, the DNA is TGTGCCTGGGGGACAGGGGTTGCTAACTATGGCTACACCTTC. It translates to CAWGTGVANYGYTF.

Remarks on this clone: Other DNA sequences of this sample code for an identical CDR3. The CDR3 DNA follows: TGTGCCAGCAGCAGCGGACTAGCGGGGTACAATGAGCAGTTCTTC. It is translated as CASSSGLAGYNEQFF. This chain connects TRBV7-8 to TRBJ2-1, with 12 bases fitting TRBD2. With 5 bases clipped from V and 4 bases from J, the junction kept 3 bases outside the gene matches. Germline CDR1 SGHVS, CDR2 FQNEAQ. The CDR3 is made up of 15 amino acids.

The genes are TRBV19 and TRBJ1-5; D gene unclear. Deletions cut 0 bases from V and 5 bases from J, with 11 bases between. The CDR3 has 15 residues. Germline V gene lookup returns CDR1 LNHDA and CDR2 SQIVND (reference sequence). The CDR3 is CASSIDPAGYQPQHF. Here the CDR3 DNA reads TGTGCCAGTAGTATAGATCCCGCAGGATATCAGCCCCAGCATTTT.

The CDR3 nucleotides are TGTGCCAGCAGCCAAGATTACAGCTCCTACAATGAGCAGTTCTTC. Its protein is CASSQDYSSYNEQFF. This chain links TRBV14 with TRBJ2-1; unclear D gene. Trimming shortened V by 0 bases and J by 0 bases, and 6 bases separated the two germline ends. Germline CDR1 reads SGHDN; CDR2 reads FVKESK. The CDR3 has 15 amino acids. Full variable domain (remainder filled in from reference TRBV14 and TRBJ2-1): EAGVTQFPSHSVIEKGQTVTLRCDPISGHDNLYWYRRVMGKEIKFLLHFVKESKQDESGMPNNRFLAERTGGTYSTLKVQPAELEDSGVYFCASSQDYSSYNEQFFGPGTRLTVL.

V usage is TRBV15 and J usage is TRBJ1-6; 9 bases align to TRBD1. The germline V gene encodes CDR1 LNHNV and CDR2 YYDKDF (reference sequence). With V trimmed by 3 bases and J by 6 bases, 0 bases remained unmatched. The CDR3 consists of 14 residues. The chain's CDR3 is CATSRDRGNSPLHF. CDR3 bases: TGTGCCACCAGCAGGGACAGGGGTAATTCACCCCTCCACTTT.

The chain has TRBV6-5 and TRBJ2-3, with D perhaps matching TRBD1 (6 bases). The germline CDR1 and CDR2 sequences are MNHEY and SVGAGI. Trimming left V 8 bases short and J 1 base short, with 10 bases between. The length of the CDR3 is 13 residues. The CDR3 reads CASLKGGTDTQYF. CDR3 nucleotide sequence: TGTGCCAGCCTGAAGGGGGGCACAGATACGCAGTATTTT.

The rearrangement uses TRBV4-3 and TRBJ2-7; D is possibly TRBD1 (6 bases). V was shortened by 2 bases and J by 1 base, with 15 bases between the two germline ends. The CDR3 totals 16 residues. CDR1 and CDR2 from the germline V gene are LGHNA and YSLEER. CDR3 sequence: CASSQLGQRDSYEQYF. The CDR3 DNA is TGCGCCAGCAGCCAATTAGGACAGAGAGATTCCTACGAGCAGTACTTC.

This chain joins TRBV6-6 and TRBJ1-1, with no clear D. The V end was cut by 5 bases, the J end by 6 bases, with 13 bases between. The germline V gene encodes CDR1 MNHNY and CDR2 SVGAGI (reference sequence). The CDR3 loop spans 13 amino acids. The CDR3 here is CASSKPETAEAFF. DNA of the CDR3: TGTGCCAGCAGTAAACCCGAAACAGCTGAAGCTTTCTTT.